The 6 T cell receptor beta chains below were found in one sample sequenced in a study of T cells after yellow fever vaccination. Each CDR3 protein is one row after TCRdb ran MiXCR on the 5' RACE reads. The sample has approximately 550,000 distinct CDR3 sequences, approximately 12% seen once; the top ten hold around an eighth. The sequences come from PBMCs, collected on the day of the yellow fever booster vaccination. The receptors derive from a man aged 25-45 years who received the YFV17D yellow fever vaccine.

The chain couples TRBV7-2 to TRBJ2-1; 9 bases fit TRBD1. This CDR3 is built from 14 residues. V shed 5 bases, J shed 8 bases, and the junction held 7 bases outside the gene matches. Germline CDR1 is SGHTA and CDR2 is FQGNSA. CDR3 amino acids: CASSLQGAKDEQFF. DNA of the CDR3: TGTGCCAGCAGCCTACAGGGGGCGAAGGATGAGCAGTTCTTC.

V is TRBV5-1 and J is TRBJ2-1, with D possibly matching TRBD2 (6 bases). The V end lost 4 bases, the J end lost 7 bases, and 21 bases lay between the germline ends. The CDR3 runs 16 residues. Germline V CDR1 and CDR2: SGHRS, YFSETQ. CDR3: CASSPGFREVSNEQFF. CDR3 bases: TGCGCCAGCAGCCCGGGGTTTAGGGAGGTCTCGAATGAGCAGTTCTTC.

V gene TRBV12-3 or TRBV12-4 combines with J gene TRBJ2-5; D is possibly TRBD1 (5 bases). CDR3 size: 14 residues. Trimming stripped 6 bases from V and 2 bases from J, with 13 bases between. The CDR3 is CASRTSRVQETQYF. The CDR3 nucleotides read TGTGCCAGCAGAACCTCCAGGGTTCAAGAGACCCAGTACTTC.

The rearrangement uses TRBV5-1 and TRBJ2-1, with TRBD2 matching over 9 bases. Germline loops: CDR1 SGHRS, CDR2 YFSETQ. This CDR3 region has 13 residues. J lost 8 bases, V lost 0 bases, and 0 bases had no gene match. This CDR3 reads CASSLGGRDEQFF. The DNA of the CDR3 is TGCGCCAGCAGCTTGGGCGGGAGGGATGAGCAGTTCTTC.

This clonotype was recorded a few times. J is TRBJ2-1 and V is TRBV2; the match to TRBD2 covers 10 bases. CDR1 is SNHLY and CDR2 is FYNNEI in the germline V gene. CDR3 length: 15 residues. Trimming cost V 7 bases and J 9 bases; bases outside gene matches: 12. The CDR3 DNA reads TGTGCCAGCAAGTTCGGGCCAGCGGGAGGGAGTGAGCAGTTCTTC. Translating it yields CASKFGPAGGSEQFF.

This clonotype was counted ten times or more. The chain is built from TRBV6-1 and TRBJ2-7; D not certain. V was shortened by 6 bases and J by 2 bases, with 14 bases between the two germline ends. The CDR3 contains 14 residues. Looked up from germline, CDR1 is MNHNS and CDR2 is SASEGT. The CDR3 region is CASRKSTYTYEQYF. The CDR3 DNA follows: TGTGCCAGCAGAAAAAGCACTTACACCTACGAGCAGTACTTC.